This T cell receptor beta chain was recovered during a study of shared clonotypes between healthy human individuals. V lost 1 base to trimming and J lost 9 bases; unmatched junction nucleotides: 11. Germline lookup yields CDR1 SGHNT and CDR2 YYREEE (reference sequence). The CDR3 contains 16 residues. Profiling relied on immunoSEQ multiplex PCR, and the TCRdb table lists in-frame clones only, not all of them. This table holds roughly 640,000 clones, about 74% found once. The sequenced material came from memory CD4+ T cells sorted from blood. Subset: CD45RA-negative fraction. The receptor was derived from a woman under 40 in good health. This sequence joins TRBV5-4 and TRBJ2-1; the match to TRBD2 covers 9 bases. In DNA form, the CDR3 reads TGTGCCAGCAGCTTGCTCGCGGGAGGGGGTAAAGGTGAGCAGTTCTTC. It translates to CASSLLAGGGKGEQFF.